A single sample is the source of the 9 T cell receptor beta chains below, sequenced in a study of response to subunit inactivated influenza vaccine. TCRdb reanalysed the RT-PCR reads using MiXCR and keeps one entry per CDR3 protein. The sample carries around 750,000 distinct CDR3 sequences, around 20% recorded once. The sample here was PBMCs from blood, taken 5 days after vaccination. The receptor set was obtained from a man in his fifties or sixties who received an inactivated influenza vaccine.

This clonotype was seen only a few times. V usage is TRBV5-6 and J usage is TRBJ2-5; a weak D match, TRBD1 (5 bases). CDR3 length: 14 amino acids. V lost 0 bases, J lost 5 bases, and 11 bases lay in between. Germline CDR1 is SGHDT and CDR2 is YYEEEE. The CDR3 nucleotides are TGTGCCAGCAGCTTGGGACGATGGGGCGAGACCCAGTACTTC. Translating it yields CASSLGRWGETQYF.

The chain carries TRBV5-6 and TRBJ1-2; D unresolved. Germline-derived CDR1 and CDR2 are SGHDT and YYEEEE. CDR3 length: 15 amino acids. The germline V and J ends were trimmed by 1 base and 4 bases, with 14 bases remaining between them. The CDR3 loop is CASSLLMSRGYGYTF. In DNA form, the CDR3 reads TGTGCCAGCAGCTTGCTTATGAGTCGGGGCTATGGCTACACCTTC.

This chain uses TRBV5-1 with TRBJ1-4; the match to TRBD1 covers 8 bases. The CDR3 consists of 15 residues. V trimming: 4 bases; J trimming: 3 bases; junction bases outside the gene matches: 5. Germline-derived CDR1 and CDR2 are SGHRS and YFSETQ. The CDR3 here is CASSRQGTANEKLFF. CDR3 sequence (DNA): TGCGCCAGCAGCCGACAGGGGACAGCTAATGAAAAACTGTTTTTT.

The rearrangement uses TRBV28 and TRBJ1-1; the D gene is possibly TRBD1 (6 bases). This CDR3 region has 16 residues. Germline CDR1 and CDR2: MDHEN and SYDVKM. Between the trimmed V and J ends, which lost 5 bases and 2 bases, there was a span of 18 bases. The CDR3 bases are TGTGCCAGCAGTCCGGCAGGGGAAAGTTTAAACACTGAAGCTTTCTTT. It codes for CASSPAGESLNTEAFF.

V usage is TRBV20-1 and J usage is TRBJ2-7; possibly TRBD2 for D (5 bases). Germline CDR1 DFQATT, CDR2 SNEGSKA (reference sequence). The CDR3 extends over 15 amino acids. V dropped 3 bases and J dropped 4 bases, with 19 bases sitting between them. The CDR3 sequence: CSASPSMGSVYEQYF. CDR3 DNA: TGCAGTGCTAGTCCCTCGATGGGTAGCGTATACGAGCAGTACTTC.

The sample holds a few counts of this clonotype. The J gene is TRBJ2-7, the V gene TRBV3-1; possible D gene TRBD2, 5 bases. CDR3 size: 15 residues. Germline CDR1 is LGHDT and CDR2 is YNNKEL (reference sequence). Trimming removed 1 base from V and 8 bases from J, with 18 bases in between. The CDR3 bases are TGTGCCAGCAGCCAAGCAAGCGGTGGACTCATGAAGCAGTACTTC. Its protein product is CASSQASGGLMKQYF.

This clonotype was counted between two and nine times. This chain connects TRBV30 to TRBJ1-1; 8 bases agree with TRBD1. V dropped 3 bases and J dropped 3; count of bases not matched to a gene: 6. The CDR3 runs 14 residues. Germline-derived CDR1 and CDR2 are GTSNPN and SVGIG (reference sequence). The CDR3 bases are TGTGCCTGGAGGGACAGGGTTCTGGACACTGAAGCTTTCTTT. Its translation: CAWRDRVLDTEAFF.

This rearrangement joins TRBV12-3 or TRBV12-4 to TRBJ2-1, with 10 positions matching TRBD1. After removal of 5 bases from V and 7 bases from J, the junction contained 8 bases not matched to a gene. The CDR3 sequence is 15 residues long. In DNA, the CDR3 is TGTGCCAGCAGTCCAGGGACAGGGGTAAAGAATGAGCAGTTCTTC. The encoded protein is CASSPGTGVKNEQFF.

The gene calls are TRBV20-1 and TRBJ1-1; possible D gene TRBD1, 6 bases. Germline CDR1 is DFQATT and CDR2 is SNEGSKA (reference sequence). The CDR3 is 13 residues long. V was trimmed by 6 bases and J by 4 bases, leaving 15 bases between them. The CDR3 protein is CSARQARTTEAFF. DNA of the CDR3: TGCAGTGCGAGACAGGCGCGGACCACTGAAGCTTTCTTT.